This T cell receptor beta chain was captured by sequencing in a study of blood T cell repertoires in COVID-19. The CDR3 has 15 amino acids. V was pared by 0 bases and J by 1 base, with 8 bases between. Germline V CDR1 and CDR2: MNHEY, SVGAGI. Data came from immunoSEQ multiplex PCR; TCRdb stores just in-frame clones and leaves some out. Of about 180,000 clones in the sample, over 65% were seen once. The rearrangement joins TRBV6-5 to TRBJ2-3; tentatively, D is TRBD2 (5 bases). Sequenced input: peripheral blood. The sequence was obtained from a person aged 70 to 79 with COVID-19, enrolled during active disease. The CDR3 here is CASSYSSGGTDTQYF. The DNA for the CDR3 is TGTGCCAGCAGTTACTCGAGCGGAGGCACAGATACGCAGTATTTT.